This entry lists 14 T cell receptor beta chains sequenced from one sample in a study of control samples from healthy donors and cancer patients. The data were produced by immunoSEQ multiplex PCR, yet TCRdb's version contains in-frame clones alone and is incomplete. The sample consists of about 130,000 clones, roughly 84% of them appearing once. Sequencing was done on a sample of blood. These receptors all come from a man aged 18 to 30 in good health.

This clone was counted only a few times. One end of the junction varies from germline; a read error may be responsible. This sequence joins TRBV20-1 and TRBJ2-1, with 10 bases that match TRBD2. Per the germline V gene, CDR1 is DFQATT and CDR2 is SNEGSKA (reference sequence). The CDR3 has 11 residues. The CDR3 spells CSAQGLAGELF. Here the CDR3 DNA reads TGCAGTGCCCAAGGGCTAGCGGGAGAGCTCTTC.

The J gene is TRBJ1-2, the V gene TRBV18; TRBD1 might be the D (5 bases). The V end was cut by 0 bases, the J end by 8 bases, with 10 bases between. Germline V gene data show CDR1 as KGHSH and CDR2 as LQKENI. CDR3 size: 13 residues. CDR3 sequence (DNA): TGTGCCAGCTCACCACCTTCCGGGGGAGGCTACACCTTC. This codes for CASSPPSGGGYTF.

V is TRBV5-6 and J is TRBJ2-7; D unresolved. Germline V gene sequence: CDR1 SGHDT, CDR2 YYEEEE. The V gene lost 5 bases and the J gene lost 3 bases, with 18 bases spanning the gap. The CDR3 loop spans 15 amino acids. The CDR3 DNA reads as TGTGCCAGCAGACTCTCAATAAAGGCCGGCTACGAGCAGTACTTC. Protein sequence: CASRLSIKAGYEQYF.

The chain links TRBV9 to TRBJ2-3, with 13 bases aligning to TRBD2. The junction had 5 bases not matched to a gene; V was cut back by 3 bases and J by 4 bases. This CDR3 spans 16 amino acids. Germline values: CDR1 SGDLS, CDR2 YYNGEE. The CDR3 sequence: CASSARTSGRADTQYF. CDR3 nucleotide sequence: TGTGCCAGCAGCGCCCGAACTAGCGGGAGGGCAGATACGCAGTATTTT.

The rearrangement joins TRBV19 to TRBJ1-5; TRBD1 might be the D (6 bases). Trimming cost V 1 base and J 1 base, with 11 bases left between them. Germline V gene data show CDR1 as LNHDA and CDR2 as SQIVND (reference sequence). There are 16 residues in the CDR3. The CDR3 loop is CASSIGTGGSNQPQHF. Written as DNA, the CDR3 is TGTGCCAGTAGTATAGGTACCGGGGGCAGCAATCAGCCCCAGCATTTT.

CDR3 bases: TGTGCCAGTAGTATCAACGGTCAGCCCCAGCATTTT. Encoded protein: CASSINGQPQHF. This chain links TRBV19 with TRBJ1-5; D is uncertain. The CDR3 runs 12 residues. Trimming stripped 3 bases from V and 6 bases from J, with 6 bases between. CDR1 is LNHDA and CDR2 is SQIVND in the germline V gene (reference sequence).

To note about this clone: Other DNA sequences of this sample code for an identical CDR3. The chain uses TRBV28 and TRBJ1-1; D not resolved. CDR3 size: 11 residues. Germline CDR1 and CDR2: MDHEN and SYDVKM. Trimming removed 8 bases at V and 1 base at J, with 5 bases between. The CDR3, as DNA: TGTGCCAGCGAGGGGAACACTGAAGCTTTCTTT. It encodes CASEGNTEAFF.

This clone was detected once. The chain links TRBV5-6 to TRBJ1-6, with unresolved D. CDR1 and CDR2 from the germline V gene are SGHDT and YYEEEE. Trimming removed 4 bases at V and 10 bases at J, with 15 bases between. There are 14 residues in the CDR3. The CDR3 loop is CASSTDGVSSPLHF. CDR3 DNA: TGTGCCAGCAGCACGGACGGGGTAAGCTCACCCCTCCACTTT. The full variable domain, rest sourced from reference TRBV5-6 and TRBJ1-6, is DAGVTQSPTHLIKTRGQQVTLRCSPKSGHDTVSWYQQALGQGPQFIFQYYEEEERQRGNFPDRFSGHQFPNYSSELNVNALLLGDSALYLCASSTDGVSSPLHFGNGTRLTVT.

This chain uses TRBV11-2 with TRBJ1-5; TRBD1 might be the D (6 bases). The CDR3 runs to 16 residues. Trimming cost V 4 bases and J 1 base, with 14 bases left between them. Germline V CDR1 and CDR2: SGHAT, FQNNGV. CDR3 sequence: CASSSGAAGSNQPQHF. In DNA form, the CDR3 reads TGTGCCAGCAGCTCGGGGGCGGCTGGGAGCAATCAGCCCCAGCATTTT. The full variable domain, in which reference TRBV11-2 and TRBJ1-5 provide the parts outside the CDR3, is EAGVAQSPRYKIIEKRQSVAFWCNPISGHATLYWYQQILGQGPKLLIQFQNNGVVDDSQLPKDRFSAERLKGVDSTLKIQPAKLEDSAVYLCASSSGAAGSNQPQHFGDGTRLSIL.

This chain links TRBV27 with TRBJ1-1; 11 bases fit TRBD1. The CDR3 covers 17 residues. CDR1 and CDR2 from the germline V gene are MNHEY and SMNVEV (reference sequence). V shed 2 bases, J shed 0 bases, and the junction held 5 bases outside the gene matches. CDR3 loop: CASSLGTGGVLNTEAFF. CDR3 in DNA: TGTGCCAGCAGTTTAGGGACAGGGGGGGTTTTGAACACTGAAGCTTTCTTT.

CDR3 protein: CASSSGGGSNEQFF. DNA for the CDR3: TGTGCCAGCAGCTCCGGCGGGGGGTCCAATGAGCAGTTCTTC. The rearrangement uses TRBV13 and TRBJ2-1; 8 bases fit TRBD2. J lost 6 bases, V lost 4 bases, and 5 bases had no gene match. The V gene's germline CDR1 is PRHDT and CDR2 FYEKMQ (reference sequence). The CDR3 length is 14 residues. The full variable domain, its missing parts supplied by reference TRBV13 and TRBJ2-1, is AAGVIQSPRHLIKEKRETATLKCYPIPRHDTVYWYQQGPGQDPQFLISFYEKMQSDKGSIPDRFSAQQFSDYHSELNMSSLELGDSALYFCASSSGGGSNEQFFGPGTRLTVL.

The genes are TRBV19 and TRBJ1-5; D remains unclear. CDR3 length: 15 amino acids. V lost 3 bases, J lost 3 bases, and 12 bases lay in between. Germline V gene sequence: CDR1 LNHDA, CDR2 SQIVND (reference sequence). The CDR3 DNA reads TGTGCCAGTAGTATCCTAGACACCGACAATCAGCCCCAGCATTTT. Amino acids: CASSILDTDNQPQHF.

CDR3 residues: CATSAEWPNTEAFF. The CDR3 nucleotides are TGTGCCACCAGTGCGGAATGGCCGAACACTGAAGCTTTCTTT. The V gene is TRBV24-1, the J gene TRBJ1-1; D not certain. This CDR3 has 14 amino acids. The V end lost 5 bases, the J end lost 1 base, and 10 bases lay between the germline ends. Germline V gene sequence: CDR1 KGHDR, CDR2 SFDVKD.

The rearrangement links TRBV28 to TRBJ1-5; tentative D call: TRBD1 (6 bases). V lost 5 bases and J 3 bases, leaving 8 bases between the germline ends. The length of the CDR3 is 13 residues. Germline V gene lookup returns CDR1 MDHEN and CDR2 SYDVKM. CDR3: CASSRQDNQPQHF. Here the CDR3 DNA reads TGTGCCAGCAGTCGACAGGACAATCAGCCCCAGCATTTT.